This is a list of T cell receptor beta chains from one sample in a study of blood T cell repertoires in COVID-19. Produced via immunoSEQ multiplex PCR; TCRdb's table is partial and in-frame only. The table includes 200,000 to 250,000 clones, roughly 75% detected once. Specimen: peripheral blood. The receptors here all came from a woman between 65 and 79 years old with acute or convalescent COVID-19. CDR3s include the opening cysteine and the closing phenylalanine or tryptophan. The order of the fields is V gene, D gene, J gene, clone size, CDR3 DNA, CDR3 protein. D genes are given only for firm matches. Not every row has a clone size; where given, it reads once, few, many or a size class.

v_gene: TRBV2
d_gene: TRBD2
j_gene: TRBJ2-7
abundance: -
CDR3nt: TGTGCCAGCAGTTTCGGGACTAGGACCTACGAGCAGTACTTC
CDR3aa: CASSFGTRTYEQYF

v_gene: TRBV2
d_gene: -
j_gene: TRBJ2-1
abundance: -
CDR3nt: TGTGCCAGCAGCCCAACAGGGCCGGCCTACAATGAGCAGTTCTTC
CDR3aa: CASSPTGPAYNEQFF

v_gene: TRBV10-3
d_gene: -
j_gene: TRBJ2-5
abundance: -
CDR3nt: TGTGCCATCAATAGTCGGGTCCAAGAGACCCAGTACTTC
CDR3aa: CAINSRVQETQYF

v_gene: TRBV7-8
d_gene: -
j_gene: TRBJ2-7
abundance: -
CDR3nt: TGTGCCAGCAGCTTAGACAGAGTCTACGAGCAGTACTTC
CDR3aa: CASSLDRVYEQYF

v_gene: TRBV5-1
d_gene: TRBD2
j_gene: TRBJ2-1
abundance: -
CDR3nt: TGCGCCAGCAGCCCGACTAGCGGGACCCTGGGTGAGCAGTTCTTC
CDR3aa: CASSPTSGTLGEQFF

v_gene: TRBV6-6
d_gene: TRBD1
j_gene: TRBJ1-5
abundance: -
CDR3nt: TGTGCCAGCAGTTACCAAGACAGGGTCCATCAGCCCCAGCATTTT
CDR3aa: CASSYQDRVHQPQHF

v_gene: TRBV5-4
d_gene: TRBD1
j_gene: TRBJ1-6
abundance: few
CDR3nt: TGTGCCAGCAGCTTGCCGGGACAGGTTAATTCACCCCTCCACTTT
CDR3aa: CASSLPGQVNSPLHF

v_gene: TRBV30
d_gene: TRBD2
j_gene: TRBJ2-7
abundance: -
CDR3nt: TGTGCCTGGAGTGTACTCCGGCGGGAGGAAGGATACGAGCAGTACTTC
CDR3aa: CAWSVLRREEGYEQYF

v_gene: TRBV5-1
d_gene: -
j_gene: TRBJ1-5
abundance: -
CDR3nt: TGCGCCAGCAGCTTTCCCACGAGACTTTATTTGGGGCGGCCCCAGCATTTT
CDR3aa: CASSFPTRLYLGRPQHF

v_gene: TRBV2
d_gene: -
j_gene: TRBJ1-1
abundance: -
CDR3nt: TGTGCCAGCAGTGAGCAGGGAGGGAACACTGAAGCTTTCTTT
CDR3aa: CASSEQGGNTEAFF

v_gene: TRBV28
d_gene: -
j_gene: TRBJ1-4
abundance: -
CDR3nt: TGTGCCAGCAGTTCCGGGGATGAAAAACTGTTTTTT
CDR3aa: CASSSGDEKLFF

v_gene: TRBV18
d_gene: -
j_gene: TRBJ2-7
abundance: -
CDR3nt: TGTGCCAGCTCACCACCGGCCAGCTCCTACGAGCAGTACTTC
CDR3aa: CASSPPASSYEQYF

v_gene: TRBV5-1
d_gene: TRBD1
j_gene: TRBJ2-7
abundance: -
CDR3nt: TGCGCCAGCAGCTTGGTTTTGGCGACAGGGAAACCCTACGAGCAGTACTTC
CDR3aa: CASSLVLATGKPYEQYF

v_gene: TRBV3-1/TRBV3-2
d_gene: TRBD1
j_gene: TRBJ1-3
abundance: -
CDR3nt: TGTGCCAGCAGCCCAGGGGGCGGAAACACCATATATTTT
CDR3aa: CASSPGGGNTIYF

v_gene: TRBV5-1
d_gene: TRBD1
j_gene: TRBJ2-7
abundance: once
CDR3nt: TGCGCCAGCAGCCCCTTGGGGACAGGGAGGTACGAGCAGTACTTC
CDR3aa: CASSPLGTGRYEQYF

v_gene: TRBV30
d_gene: -
j_gene: TRBJ1-1
abundance: -
CDR3nt: TGTGCCTGGAGGACCAGGGGTACCACTGAAGCTTTCTTT
CDR3aa: CAWRTRGTTEAFF

v_gene: TRBV5-4
d_gene: -
j_gene: TRBJ1-6
abundance: -
CDR3nt: TGTGCCAGCAGCAGTCGGACAGATAATTCACCCCTCCACTTT
CDR3aa: CASSSRTDNSPLHF

v_gene: TRBV14
d_gene: -
j_gene: TRBJ2-3
abundance: -
CDR3nt: TGTGCCAGCAGCCCAACGAACAGAGCAGATACGCAGTATTTT
CDR3aa: CASSPTNRADTQYF

v_gene: TRBV15
d_gene: TRBD1
j_gene: TRBJ2-4
abundance: -
CDR3nt: TGTGCCACCAGCAGAGATTTTCCGGGTCGCGGACAGGGTTTTCCGGACATTCAGTACTTC
CDR3aa: CATSRDFPGRGQGFPDIQYF

v_gene: TRBV6-1
d_gene: -
j_gene: TRBJ1-5
abundance: -
CDR3nt: TGTGCCAGCAGTGAAGGGGGAGGGGGCAATCAGCCCCAGCATTTT
CDR3aa: CASSEGGGGNQPQHF

v_gene: TRBV29-1
d_gene: -
j_gene: TRBJ2-7
abundance: -
CDR3nt: TGCAGCGTTCTAGTCTCCTACGAGCAGTACTTC
CDR3aa: CSVLVSYEQYF

v_gene: TRBV2
d_gene: TRBD2
j_gene: TRBJ2-2
abundance: few
CDR3nt: TGTGCCAGCAGCCCCGTCCCGGGACTAGGCGGGGAGCTGTTTTTT
CDR3aa: CASSPVPGLGGELFF

v_gene: TRBV3-1/TRBV3-2
d_gene: TRBD1
j_gene: TRBJ2-3
abundance: -
CDR3nt: TGTGCCAGCAGCCAAGGGACAGGGCGCACAGATACGCAGTATTTT
CDR3aa: CASSQGTGRTDTQYF

v_gene: TRBV19
d_gene: -
j_gene: TRBJ2-1
abundance: -
CDR3nt: TGTGCCAGTAGTATAGAAAGGCGGGCCCCGTTCTTC
CDR3aa: CASSIERRAPFF

v_gene: TRBV2
d_gene: TRBD2
j_gene: TRBJ2-7
abundance: -
CDR3nt: TGTGCCAGCAGGACTAGCGGGAGTGGCGAGCAGTACTTC
CDR3aa: CASRTSGSGEQYF

v_gene: TRBV10-3
d_gene: TRBD1
j_gene: TRBJ1-3
abundance: -
CDR3nt: TGTGCCATCAGGGGGACAGGCGAAACCTCTGGAAACACCATATATTTT
CDR3aa: CAIRGTGETSGNTIYF

v_gene: TRBV3-1/TRBV3-2
d_gene: -
j_gene: TRBJ1-2
abundance: -
CDR3nt: TGTGCCAGCAGCCTGGACAAGAACTATGGCTACACCTTC
CDR3aa: CASSLDKNYGYTF

v_gene: TRBV3-1/TRBV3-2
d_gene: TRBD1
j_gene: TRBJ1-1
abundance: -
CDR3nt: TGTGCCAGCAGCCGCACTAACTACCCAGGGGGGAACACTGAAGCTTTCTTT
CDR3aa: CASSRTNYPGGNTEAFF

v_gene: TRBV7-9
d_gene: TRBD2
j_gene: TRBJ2-3
abundance: -
CDR3nt: TGTGCCAGCAGCTTAGCAGCGGGAGTCGGTGATACGCAGTATTTT
CDR3aa: CASSLAAGVGDTQYF

v_gene: TRBV5-1
d_gene: TRBD1
j_gene: TRBJ2-7
abundance: -
CDR3nt: TGCGCCAGCAGCGCCGGACAGGGGGCTTACGAGCAGTACTTC
CDR3aa: CASSAGQGAYEQYF

v_gene: TRBV11-2
d_gene: TRBD2
j_gene: TRBJ2-1
abundance: -
CDR3nt: TGTGCCAGCAGCTTAGTTGGGACTAGCGGTTCCTACAATGAGCAGTTCTTC
CDR3aa: CASSLVGTSGSYNEQFF

v_gene: TRBV28
d_gene: -
j_gene: TRBJ2-7
abundance: -
CDR3nt: TGTGCCAGCAGACTTGCCTACGAGCAGTACTTC
CDR3aa: CASRLAYEQYF

v_gene: TRBV28
d_gene: -
j_gene: TRBJ1-3
abundance: -
CDR3nt: TGTGCCAGCAGCTCCGGGACACTGGCTGGAAACACCATATATTTT
CDR3aa: CASSSGTLAGNTIYF

v_gene: TRBV28
d_gene: TRBD2
j_gene: TRBJ2-1
abundance: -
CDR3nt: TGTGCCAGCAGCCCACCCCCACTAGCGGGGGATGAGAATGAGCAGTTCTTC
CDR3aa: CASSPPPLAGDENEQFF

v_gene: TRBV7-2
d_gene: -
j_gene: TRBJ1-5
abundance: -
CDR3nt: TGTGCCAGCAGCTTAGAGAGAAGCAATCAGCCCCAGCATTTT
CDR3aa: CASSLERSNQPQHF

v_gene: TRBV27
d_gene: TRBD1
j_gene: TRBJ2-1
abundance: -
CDR3nt: TGTGCCAGCAGCTGGGGAGGGACAGGGGGTTCAACGAGCTCCTACAATGAGCAGTTCTTC
CDR3aa: CASSWGGTGGSTSSYNEQFF

v_gene: TRBV6-5
d_gene: -
j_gene: TRBJ2-7
abundance: -
CDR3nt: TGTGCCAGCACCTGGGGCTTTGGGTCCTACGAGCAGTACTTC
CDR3aa: CASTWGFGSYEQYF

v_gene: TRBV19
d_gene: -
j_gene: TRBJ2-1
abundance: -
CDR3nt: TGTGCCAGTAGTATGGGCCTGGCTAGCAGATACAATGAGCAGTTCTTC
CDR3aa: CASSMGLASRYNEQFF

v_gene: TRBV5-1
d_gene: TRBD2
j_gene: TRBJ2-1
abundance: -
CDR3nt: TGCGCCAGCAGCTTGTTTGAGCGGGAGGGATCCTACAATGAGCAGTTCTTC
CDR3aa: CASSLFEREGSYNEQFF

v_gene: TRBV3-1/TRBV3-2
d_gene: -
j_gene: TRBJ2-5
abundance: -
CDR3nt: TGTGCCAGCAGCCAATATCCGGACCAAGAGACCCAGTACTTC
CDR3aa: CASSQYPDQETQYF

v_gene: TRBV9
d_gene: -
j_gene: TRBJ1-1
abundance: -
CDR3nt: TGTGCCAGCAGCGCTTATGACAGCATGAACACTGAAGCTTTCTTT
CDR3aa: CASSAYDSMNTEAFF